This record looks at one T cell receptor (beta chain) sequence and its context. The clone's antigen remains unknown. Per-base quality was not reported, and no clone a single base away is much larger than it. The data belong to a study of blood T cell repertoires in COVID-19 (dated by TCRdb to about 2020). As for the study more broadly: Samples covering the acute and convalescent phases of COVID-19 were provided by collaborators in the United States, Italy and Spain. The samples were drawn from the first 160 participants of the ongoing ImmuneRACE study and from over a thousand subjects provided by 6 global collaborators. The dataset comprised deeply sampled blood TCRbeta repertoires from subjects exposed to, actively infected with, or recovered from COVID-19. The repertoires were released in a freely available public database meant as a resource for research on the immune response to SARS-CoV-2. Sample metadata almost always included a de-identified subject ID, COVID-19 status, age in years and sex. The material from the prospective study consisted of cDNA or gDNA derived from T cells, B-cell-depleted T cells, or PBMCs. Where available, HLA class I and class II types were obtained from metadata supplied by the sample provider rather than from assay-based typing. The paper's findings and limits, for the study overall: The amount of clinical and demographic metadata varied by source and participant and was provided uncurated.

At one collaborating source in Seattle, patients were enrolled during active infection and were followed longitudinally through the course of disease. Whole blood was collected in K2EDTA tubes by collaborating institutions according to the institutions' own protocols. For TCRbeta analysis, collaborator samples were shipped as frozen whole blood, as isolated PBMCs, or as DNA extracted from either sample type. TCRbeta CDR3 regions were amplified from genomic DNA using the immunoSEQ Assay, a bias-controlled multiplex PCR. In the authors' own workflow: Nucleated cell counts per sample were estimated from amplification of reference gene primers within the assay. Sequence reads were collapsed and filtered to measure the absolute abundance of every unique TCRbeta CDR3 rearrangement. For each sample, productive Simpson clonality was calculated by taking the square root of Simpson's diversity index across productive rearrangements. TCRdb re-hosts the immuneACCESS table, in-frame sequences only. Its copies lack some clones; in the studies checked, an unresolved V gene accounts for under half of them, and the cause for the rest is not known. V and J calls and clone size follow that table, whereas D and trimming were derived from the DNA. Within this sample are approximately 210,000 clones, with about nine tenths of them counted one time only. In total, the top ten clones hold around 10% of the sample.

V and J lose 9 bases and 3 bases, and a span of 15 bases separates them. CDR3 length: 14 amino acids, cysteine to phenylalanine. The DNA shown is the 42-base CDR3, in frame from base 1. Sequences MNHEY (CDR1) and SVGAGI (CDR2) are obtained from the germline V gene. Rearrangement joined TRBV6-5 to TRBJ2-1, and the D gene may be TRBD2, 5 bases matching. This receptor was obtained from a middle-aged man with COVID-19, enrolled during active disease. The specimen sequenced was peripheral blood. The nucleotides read TGTGCCAGTAAAGAGGGTAGCGTCTACAATGAGCAGTTCTTC. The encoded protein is CASKEGSVYNEQFF.